This passage covers 18 T cell receptor beta chains from one sample sequenced in a study of T cells in localized non-small cell lung cancer. Some clones are missing from TCRdb's copy, which holds only in-frame ones; the method was immunoSEQ multiplex PCR. Altogether around 83,000 clones are present, roughly 90% being singletons, with the ten largest covering around 16%. The sequencing here drew on peripheral blood, taken before any cancer treatment. All receptors derive from a man aged 35-69 years with stage I squamous cell lung carcinoma.

This clone occurred a few times. The gene calls are TRBV29-1 and TRBJ1-1, with a possible D match to TRBD1 (5 bases). CDR1 and CDR2 (germline): SQVTM, ANQGSEA. V was shortened by 5 bases and J by 1 base, with 11 bases between the two germline ends. The CDR3 runs to 13 residues. CDR3: CSVTTGANTEAFF. CDR3 in DNA: TGCAGCGTTACAACCGGGGCGAACACTGAAGCTTTCTTT.

The rearrangement joins TRBV2 to TRBJ1-5, with TRBD1 identical over 8 bases. The CDR3 runs 18 residues. Trimming took 6 bases from V and 3 from J; bases not matched to a gene: 16. Per the germline V gene, CDR1 is SNHLY and CDR2 is FYNNEI. This CDR3 is CASSHAGQTGAFNQPQHF. CDR3 DNA: TGTGCCAGCAGCCACGCTGGACAGACAGGGGCTTTCAATCAGCCCCAGCATTTT. Full variable domain (rest looked up from reference TRBV2 and TRBJ1-5): EPEVTQTPSHQVTQMGQEVILRCVPISNHLYFYWYRQILGQKVEFLVSFYNNEISEKSEIFDDQFSVERPDGSNFTLKIRSTKLEDSAMYFCASSHAGQTGAFNQPQHFGDGTRLSIL.

The chain recombines TRBV9 with TRBJ2-1, with unresolved D. V was shortened by 0 bases and J by 5 bases, with 9 bases between the two germline ends. Germline-derived CDR1 and CDR2 are SGDLS and YYNGEE. This CDR3 comprises 14 residues. The CDR3: CASSVVSSNNEQFF. In DNA, the CDR3 is TGTGCCAGCAGCGTAGTAAGTAGCAACAATGAGCAGTTCTTC.

The rearrangement joins TRBV28 to TRBJ1-4, with D perhaps matching TRBD1 (6 bases). V was pared by 3 bases and J by 3 bases, with 17 bases between. This CDR3 has 17 residues. Germline V gives CDR1 MDHEN, CDR2 SYDVKM. The CDR3 region is CASSLEGRGWANEKLFF. CDR3 in DNA: TGTGCCAGCAGTTTGGAGGGCAGGGGATGGGCTAATGAAAAACTGTTTTTT.

The chain couples TRBV28 to TRBJ1-1, with D uncertain. The CDR3 sequence is 11 residues long. Germline lookup yields CDR1 MDHEN and CDR2 SYDVKM. The germline V and J ends were trimmed by 2 bases and 7 bases, with 5 bases remaining between them. CDR3 in amino acids: CASSLRYEAFF. The CDR3 DNA follows: TGTGCCAGCAGTTTACGATATGAAGCTTTCTTT.

The chain couples TRBV6-5 to TRBJ2-5; no clear D gene. The V gene lost 2 bases and the J gene lost 7 bases, with 11 bases spanning the gap. This CDR3 contains 13 residues. CDR1 is MNHEY and CDR2 is SVGAGI in the germline V gene. DNA for the CDR3: TGTGCCAGCAGTTACAACCCGGTACGGACCCAGTACTTC. Translating gives CASSYNPVRTQYF.

The rearrangement uses TRBV7-2 and TRBJ2-1, with D tentatively TRBD1 (6 bases). The germline CDR1 and CDR2 sequences are SGHTA and FQGNSA. V was trimmed by 3 bases and J by 9 bases, leaving 12 bases between them. The CDR3 contains 13 residues. CDR3 DNA: TGTGCCAGCAGCTTTCAGGGGATCGGTGAGCAGTTCTTC. This codes for CASSFQGIGEQFF.

J is TRBJ1-2 and V is TRBV30, with D uncertain. Germline CDR1 reads GTSNPN; CDR2 reads SVGIG (reference sequence). The CDR3 extends over 13 amino acids. Trimming took off 5 bases at V and 4 bases at J, with 14 bases between the two ends. DNA for the CDR3: TGTGCCTGGGGACCCCACAGCTTCTATGGCTACACCTTC. This encodes CAWGPHSFYGYTF.

This chain joins TRBV6-5 and TRBJ2-7; D is unclear. V was shortened by 0 bases and J by 2 bases, with 11 bases between the two germline ends. The length of the CDR3 is 15 residues. CDR1 MNHEY and CDR2 SVGAGI come from the germline V gene. CDR3 loop: CASSYSGFGPYEQYF. The CDR3, as DNA: TGTGCCAGCAGTTACTCGGGATTCGGCCCCTACGAGCAGTACTTC.

There are a few counts of this clone. This rearrangement joins TRBV29-1 to TRBJ2-1; D is perhaps TRBD1 or TRBD2 (6 bases each). CDR3 length equals 14 residues. Trimming removed 5 bases from V and 4 bases from J, with 15 bases in between. Germline CDR1 and CDR2: SQVTM and ANQGSEA. CDR3 sequence reads: CSVRNRGPYNEQFF. CDR3 in DNA: TGCAGCGTTCGGAACCGGGGGCCGTACAATGAGCAGTTCTTC.

CDR3 sequence: CASSIGTVYYGYTF. The CDR3 bases are TGTGCCAGTAGTATCGGGACCGTATACTATGGCTACACCTTC. The gene calls are TRBV19 and TRBJ1-2, with D maybe TRBD1 (5 bases). Per germline, CDR1 LNHDA and CDR2 SQIVND (reference sequence). CDR3 length: 14 amino acids. Trimming stripped 3 bases from V and 3 bases from J, with 11 bases between. Combining the CDR3 with reference TRBV19 and TRBJ1-2 gives the whole variable domain DGGITQSPKYLFRKEGQNVTLSCEQNLNHDAMYWYRQDPGQGLRLIYYSQIVNDFQKGDIAEGYSVSREKKESFPLTVTSAQKNPTAFYLCASSIGTVYYGYTFGSGTRLTVV.

This chain links TRBV4-1 with TRBJ2-5; D is perhaps TRBD1 (6 bases). This CDR3 contains 15 residues. V lost 1 base and J lost 7, with 16 bases in between. Germline CDR1 MGHRA, CDR2 YSYEKL. The DNA for the CDR3 is TGCGCCAGCAGCCAAGTGACAGGCGGTTCGTGGACCCAGTACTTC. Translated: CASSQVTGGSWTQYF.

V usage is TRBV6-6 and J usage is TRBJ1-2; weak D call: TRBD1 (5 bases). CDR3 length: 14 residues. CDR1 and CDR2 from the germline V gene are MNHNY and SVGAGI (reference sequence). V was trimmed by 5 bases and J by 0 bases, leaving 10 bases between them. CDR3 nucleotides: TGTGCCAGCAGTCAGCTGACAGCTAACTATGGCTACACCTTC. Translated, it gives CASSQLTANYGYTF.

This sequence joins TRBV14 and TRBJ1-2; D perhaps matches TRBD1 (5 bases). The V end was cut by 3 bases, the J end by 4 bases, with 15 bases between. Germline V CDR1 and CDR2: SGHDN, FVKESK. This CDR3 spans 15 amino acids. The CDR3 loop reads CASSHGGGGPYGYTF. The CDR3 coding sequence is TGTGCCAGCAGCCACGGGGGAGGAGGTCCCTATGGCTACACCTTC.

This rearrangement joins TRBV11-2 to TRBJ1-2; maybe TRBD1 (5 bases). This CDR3 contains 17 residues. The V and J ends lost 4 bases and 7 bases respectively, with 25 bases between them. Germline V gives CDR1 SGHAT, CDR2 FQNNGV. CDR3 residues: CASSSVRRPGLTRGYTF. CDR3 in DNA: TGTGCCAGCAGCTCCGTGAGAAGACCGGGACTTACTCGTGGCTACACCTTC.

The rearrangement uses TRBV4-1 and TRBJ2-1; 10 bases are a match to TRBD2. The ends lost 4 bases at V and 6 bases at J; junction bases unmatched: 6. Germline V CDR1 and CDR2: MGHRA, YSYEKL. CDR3 length: 15 residues. The CDR3 DNA is TGCGCCAGCAGCCCTCTAGCGGGGGCTACCAATGAGCAGTTCTTC. It is translated as CASSPLAGATNEQFF.

The rearrangement joins TRBV6-5 to TRBJ2-7, with a tentative D call TRBD1 (5 bases). Germline V lookup: CDR1 MNHEY, CDR2 SVGAGI. The CDR3 sequence is 15 residues long. The V gene lost 3 bases and the J gene lost 2 bases, with 14 bases spanning the gap. CDR3 residues: CASSYTIIGAYEQYF. For the CDR3, the DNA is TGTGCCAGCAGTTATACTATTATAGGGGCCTACGAGCAGTACTTC.

This chain links TRBV7-9 with TRBJ1-2, with TRBD1 identical over 10 bases. The germline V gene encodes CDR1 SEHNR and CDR2 FQNEAQ (reference sequence). Unmatched junction bases numbered 10, after V lost 1 base and J lost 2 bases. The CDR3 extends over 18 amino acids. The CDR3 coding sequence is TGTGCCAGCAGCTTAGGCGGGACAGGGGCCAGCCCAAACTATGGCTACACCTTC. This translates into CASSLGGTGASPNYGYTF. Variable domain in full (rest from reference TRBV7-9 and TRBJ1-2): DTGVSQNPRHKITKRGQNVTFRCDPISEHNRLYWYRQTLGQGPEFLTYFQNEAQLEKSRLLSDRFSAERPKGSFSTLEIQRTEQGDSAMYLCASSLGGTGASPNYGYTFGSGTRLTVV.